Listed here is a single T cell receptor beta chain. Its antigen is undetermined. This specimen comes from a study of Ad26.COV2.S vaccination and SARS-CoV-2 variants. The germline CDR1 and CDR2 sequences are SGHRS and YFSETQ. V lost 1 base, J lost 7 bases, and 5 bases stayed unmatched. The CDR3 has 16 residues. Treatment of the sample: some 20 received Ad26.COV2.S at low or high dose, single or two shots; roughly five received placebo; per-sample allocation not given. Sampling was performed 63 days after the first vaccine or placebo injection. TCRdb keeps only in-frame clones here, not all; method: immunoSEQ multiplex PCR. The sample holds 300,000 to 400,000 clones, over 80% seen once. Study-wide findings and caveats: After vaccination, reports described spike-specific CD8+ and CD4+ T cell responses as showing substantial breadth.

The sequence was collected from a person aged 18-60 years who received the Ad26.COV2.S COVID-19 vaccine or a placebo. The J gene is TRBJ1-6, the V gene TRBV5-1, with 10 nucleotides matching TRBD1. Sequenced here: peripheral blood, sampled in a trial of Ad26.COV2.S vaccine versus placebo. The CDR3 sequence: CASSLITGQGNSPLHF. The CDR3 nucleotides read TGCGCCAGCAGCTTGATCACGGGACAGGGGAATTCACCCCTCCACTTT.